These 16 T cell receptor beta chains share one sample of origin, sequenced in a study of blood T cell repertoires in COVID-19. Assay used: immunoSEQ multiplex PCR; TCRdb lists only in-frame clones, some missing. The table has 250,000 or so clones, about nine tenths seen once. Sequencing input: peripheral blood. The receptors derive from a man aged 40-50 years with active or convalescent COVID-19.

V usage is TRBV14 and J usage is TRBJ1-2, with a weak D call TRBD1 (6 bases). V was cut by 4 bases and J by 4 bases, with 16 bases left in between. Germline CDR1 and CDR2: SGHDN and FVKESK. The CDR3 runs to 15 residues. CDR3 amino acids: CASSPGHGQGYGYTF. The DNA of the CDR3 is TGTGCCAGCAGCCCGGGACACGGGCAGGGCTATGGCTACACCTTC.

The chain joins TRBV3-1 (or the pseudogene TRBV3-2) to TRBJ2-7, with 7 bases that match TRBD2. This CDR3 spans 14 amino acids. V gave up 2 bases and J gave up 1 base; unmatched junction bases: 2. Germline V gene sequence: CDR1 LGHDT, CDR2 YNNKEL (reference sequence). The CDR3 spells CASSQPGLSYEQYF. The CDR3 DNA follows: TGTGCCAGCAGCCAACCGGGACTATCCTACGAGCAGTACTTC.

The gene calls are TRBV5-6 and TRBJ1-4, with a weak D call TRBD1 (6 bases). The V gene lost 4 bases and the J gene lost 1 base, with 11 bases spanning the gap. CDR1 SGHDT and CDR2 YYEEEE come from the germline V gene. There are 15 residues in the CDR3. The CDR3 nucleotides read TGTGCCAGCAGCGCCGACAGGATAACTAATGAAAAACTGTTTTTT. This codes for CASSADRITNEKLFF.

CDR3 nucleotide sequence: TGTGCCAGCAGCGCAACAGGGATAGCTTTCTTT. Encoded protein: CASSATGIAFF. The chain links TRBV3-1 (or the pseudogene TRBV3-2) to TRBJ1-1; possible D gene TRBD1, 6 bases. Germline V lookup: CDR1 LGHDT, CDR2 YNNKEL (reference sequence). V was shortened by 5 bases and J by 10 bases, with 11 bases between the two germline ends. The CDR3 has 11 amino acids.

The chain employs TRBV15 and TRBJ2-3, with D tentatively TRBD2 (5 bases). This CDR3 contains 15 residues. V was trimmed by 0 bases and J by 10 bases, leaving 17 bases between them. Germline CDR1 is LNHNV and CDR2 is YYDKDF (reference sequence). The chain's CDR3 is CATSRDVGLARPQYF. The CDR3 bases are TGTGCCACCAGCAGAGATGTCGGGCTAGCTCGTCCGCAGTATTTT.

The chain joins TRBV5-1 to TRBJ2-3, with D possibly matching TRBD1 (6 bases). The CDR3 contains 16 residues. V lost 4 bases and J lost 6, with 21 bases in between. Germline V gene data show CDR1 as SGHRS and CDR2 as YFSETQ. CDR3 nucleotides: TGCGCCAGCAGCGGGGGCGTCCTCAGCACTGTGGATACGCAGTATTTT. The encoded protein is CASSGGVLSTVDTQYF. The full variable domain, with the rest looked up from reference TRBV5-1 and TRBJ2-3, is KAGVTQTPRYLIKTRGQQVTLSCSPISGHRSVSWYQQTPGQGLQFLFEYFSETQRNKGNFPGRFSGRQFSNSRSEMNVSTLELGDSALYLCASSGGVLSTVDTQYFGPGTRLTVL.

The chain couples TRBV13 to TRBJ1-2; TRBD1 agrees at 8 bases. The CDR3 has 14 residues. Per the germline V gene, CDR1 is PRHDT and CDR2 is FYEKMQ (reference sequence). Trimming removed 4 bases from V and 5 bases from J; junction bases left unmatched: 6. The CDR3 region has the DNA TGTGCCAGCAGCTCGTGGACAGGGCAGTATGGCTACACCTTC. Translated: CASSSWTGQYGYTF.

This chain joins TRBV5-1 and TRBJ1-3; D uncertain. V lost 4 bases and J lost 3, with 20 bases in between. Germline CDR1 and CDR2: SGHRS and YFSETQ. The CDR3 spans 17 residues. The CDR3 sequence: CASSPLRGNNFGNTIYF. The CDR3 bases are TGCGCCAGCAGCCCGCTCAGAGGGAATAATTTTGGAAACACCATATATTTT.

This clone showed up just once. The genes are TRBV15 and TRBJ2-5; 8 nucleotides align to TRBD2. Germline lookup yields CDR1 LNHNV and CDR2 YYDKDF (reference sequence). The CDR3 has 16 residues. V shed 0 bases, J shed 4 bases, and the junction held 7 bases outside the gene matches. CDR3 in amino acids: CATSRDLTGGRETQYF. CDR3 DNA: TGTGCCACCAGCAGAGATCTTACGGGAGGGAGAGAGACCCAGTACTTC.

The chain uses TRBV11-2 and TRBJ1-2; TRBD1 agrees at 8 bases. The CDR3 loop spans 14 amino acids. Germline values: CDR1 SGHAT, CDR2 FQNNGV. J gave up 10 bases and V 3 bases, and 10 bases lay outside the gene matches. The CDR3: CASSLEDRVFDYTF. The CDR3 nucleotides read TGTGCCAGCAGCTTGGAGGACAGGGTGTTTGACTACACCTTC.

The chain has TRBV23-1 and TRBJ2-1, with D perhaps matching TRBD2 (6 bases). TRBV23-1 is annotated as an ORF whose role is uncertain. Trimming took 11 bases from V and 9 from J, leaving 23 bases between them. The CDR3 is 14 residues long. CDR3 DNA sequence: TGCGCCGGCCCAGGGTACGGGAGTCGTAGTGAGCAGTTCTTC. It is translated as CAGPGYGSRSEQFF.

The CDR3 sequence is CASSFGGRGTGELFF. In nucleotides, the CDR3 is TGTGCCAGCAGCTTCGGCGGGAGAGGCACCGGGGAGCTGTTTTTT. The V and J genes are TRBV5-6 and TRBJ2-2; the match to TRBD2 covers 7 bases. The V gene's germline CDR1 is SGHDT and CDR2 YYEEEE. The CDR3 runs to 15 residues. The V segment lost 2 bases and the J segment 4 bases; nucleotides outside the gene matches: 5. The full variable domain, rest sourced from reference TRBV5-6 and TRBJ2-2, is DAGVTQSPTHLIKTRGQQVTLRCSPKSGHDTVSWYQQALGQGPQFIFQYYEEEERQRGNFPDRFSGHQFPNYSSELNVNALLLGDSALYLCASSFGGRGTGELFFGEGSRLTVL.

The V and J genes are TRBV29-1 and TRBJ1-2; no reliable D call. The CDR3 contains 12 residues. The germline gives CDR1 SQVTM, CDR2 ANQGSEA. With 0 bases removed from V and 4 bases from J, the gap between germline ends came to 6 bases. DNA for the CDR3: TGCAGCGTTGAAGATAACAGCTATGGCTACACCTTC. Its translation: CSVEDNSYGYTF.

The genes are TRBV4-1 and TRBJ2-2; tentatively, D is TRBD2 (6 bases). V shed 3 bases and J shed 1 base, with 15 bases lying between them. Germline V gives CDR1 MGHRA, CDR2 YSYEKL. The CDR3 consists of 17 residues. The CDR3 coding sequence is TGCGCCAGCAGCCAGGACCGGGACTCGGGGAACACCGGGGAGCTGTTTTTT. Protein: CASSQDRDSGNTGELFF.

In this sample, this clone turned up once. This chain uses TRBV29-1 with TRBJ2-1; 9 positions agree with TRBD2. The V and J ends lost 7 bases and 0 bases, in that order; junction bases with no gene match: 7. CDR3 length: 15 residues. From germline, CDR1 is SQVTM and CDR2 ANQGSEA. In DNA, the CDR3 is TGCAGCGCTGCTAGCGGGGCAAGCTCCTACAATGAGCAGTTCTTC. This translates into CSAASGASSYNEQFF.

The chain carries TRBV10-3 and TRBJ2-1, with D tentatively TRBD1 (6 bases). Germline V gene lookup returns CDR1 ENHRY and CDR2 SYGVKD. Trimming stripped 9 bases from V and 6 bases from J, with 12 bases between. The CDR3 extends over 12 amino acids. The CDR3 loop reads CAMGRDTNEQFF. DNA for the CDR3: TGTGCCATGGGCCGGGACACCAATGAGCAGTTCTTC.